The T cell receptor (beta chain) described here comes from a study of blood T cell repertoires in COVID-19 (dated by TCRdb to 2018 to 2020). General notes on the study: Samples covering the acute and convalescent phases of COVID-19 were provided by collaborators in the United States, Italy and Spain. The samples were drawn from the first 160 participants of the ongoing ImmuneRACE study and from more than 1,000 subjects provided by 6 global collaborators. Where available, HLA class I and class II types were obtained from metadata supplied by the sample provider rather than from assay-based typing. The material from the prospective study consisted of cDNA or gDNA derived from T cells, B-cell-depleted T cells, or PBMCs. Deeply sampled blood TCRbeta repertoires from subjects exposed to, actively infected with, or recovered from COVID-19 were included in the dataset. The sample metadata nearly always contained a de-identified subject ID, COVID-19 status, age in years and sex. The repertoires were released in a freely available public database meant as a resource for research on the immune response to SARS-CoV-2.

CDR3 length: 14 amino acids, cysteine to phenylalanine. Only the CDR3 region is kept as DNA, spanning 42 bases read in frame from base 1. V is clipped by 7 bases and J by 2 bases, and the sequence between their germline boundaries is 15 bases long. Looking up the germline V gene yields CDR1 MDHEN and CDR2 SYDVKM. What the research found in general, with its limitations: How much clinical and demographic metadata was included differed by source and by participant, and the metadata was provided uncurated.

TCRbeta CDR3 regions were amplified from genomic DNA using the immunoSEQ Assay, a bias-controlled multiplex PCR. As for the original processing: Within the assay, amplification of reference gene primers was used to estimate how many nucleated cells each sample contained. To quantify the absolute abundance of each unique TCRbeta CDR3 rearrangement, sequence reads were collapsed and filtered. For each sample, productive Simpson clonality was calculated as the square root of Simpson's diversity index across productive rearrangements. In its TCRdb copy, this immuneACCESS table keeps in-frame sequences only and misses some clones. Where compared with another copy, unresolved V genes explain less than half of these, and the others have no known cause. The V and J calls and clone size come from that table; D and trimming were worked out from the DNA. Recorded for this sample are approximately 300,000 clones; around 87% of them occurred a single time. The ten largest clonotypes hold around 4.4% of the sample.

Comment on this clone: Its recognized antigen is unknown. It has no much larger one-base neighbor in the sample; base qualities were not kept. This CDR3 is also generated by other DNA sequences in the sample.

Participants in the prospective study were enrolled through a virtual design, were aged 18 to 89 years, and lived in fewer than 30 United States geographic areas. In the prospective study, participants were assigned to cohorts based on the clinical history participants reported in a screening survey and a study questionnaire. In the prospective study, whole blood, serum and a nasopharyngeal or oropharyngeal swab were collected from each participant by mobile phlebotomists. Additional blood draws and questionnaires over an approximately 2-month period could optionally be provided by prospective study participants. Before DNA extraction, blood samples from the prospective study were shipped at room temperature or frozen.

Sequencing input: PBMCs or T cells enriched from blood (not recorded which). The sequence came from a woman younger than 30 with acute COVID-19. In this chain, TRBV28 is recombined with TRBJ2-7; the D gene is perhaps TRBD1, on 6 matching bases. The base sequence is TGTGCCAGCACCTCAGGACAGAGCACCTACGAGCAGTACTTC. It codes for CASTSGQSTYEQYF.